A selection of T cell receptor beta chains follows, all from one sample in a study of cytomegalovirus exposure and HLA in healthy donors. The method was immunoSEQ multiplex PCR; TCRdb's version includes in-frame clones alone and lacks a portion of them. The profile shows fewer than 200,000 clones, 70% to 90% of them singletons. Sequenced: PBMCs. Every receptor here comes from a man aged 30 to 39 in good health and CMV-seropositive. Each CDR3 is given with its conserved first and last residue. Not all rows give a size; the values are once, few, many and, for expanded clones, a class.

V: TRBV29-1
size: -
J: TRBJ2-7
length: 17
CDR3: CSVQGLAGALSSYEQYF

V: TRBV19
size: once
J: TRBJ1-3
length: 15
CDR3: CASSTPWGDGNTIYF

V: TRBV7-3
size: -
J: TRBJ2-5
length: 14
CDR3: CARMDRGCGETQYF

V: TRBV4-3
size: -
J: TRBJ1-4
length: 19
CDR3: CASSQTYIRGLVTNEKLFF

V: TRBV11-1
size: -
J: TRBJ2-3
length: 16
CDR3: CASSLALAGVADTQYF

V: TRBV4-3
size: few
J: TRBJ2-3
length: 15
CDR3: CASSQDRGLADTQYF

V: TRBV6-1
size: -
J: TRBJ2-3
length: 14
CDR3: CASSVSHTTDTQYF

V: TRBV4-3
size: once
J: TRBJ1-2
length: 15
CDR3: CASSQDLGTREGYTF

V: TRBV9
size: -
J: TRBJ1-4
length: 15
CDR3: CASSAGRVLNEKLFF

V: TRBV27
size: -
J: TRBJ1-6
length: 23
CDR3: CASSLWLPDRLSARAMYNSPLHF

V: TRBV11-1
size: -
J: TRBJ1-4
length: 17
CDR3: CASSLNVGTGINEKLFF

V: TRBV10-3
size: -
J: TRBJ2-7
length: 15
CDR3: CAISGRGREMGEQYF

V: TRBV5-1
size: -
J: TRBJ2-3
length: 16
CDR3: CASSLGVTSSTDTQYF

V: TRBV5-4
size: -
J: TRBJ2-4
length: 14
CDR3: CASSLMDSKNIQYF